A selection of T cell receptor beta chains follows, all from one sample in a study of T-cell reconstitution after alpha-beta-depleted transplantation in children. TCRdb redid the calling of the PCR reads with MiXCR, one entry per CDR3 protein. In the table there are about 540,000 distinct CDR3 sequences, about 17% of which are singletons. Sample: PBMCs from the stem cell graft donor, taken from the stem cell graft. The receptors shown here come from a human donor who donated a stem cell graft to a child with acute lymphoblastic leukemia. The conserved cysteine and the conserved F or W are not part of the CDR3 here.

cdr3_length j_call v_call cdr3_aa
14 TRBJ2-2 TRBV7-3 ASSFIAGVLTGELF
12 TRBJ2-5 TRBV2 ASSGQGGPETQY
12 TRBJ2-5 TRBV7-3 ASSLLPGRETQY
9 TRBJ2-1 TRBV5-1 ASSFSSAQF
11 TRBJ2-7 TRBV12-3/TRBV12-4 ASSNLPSYEQY
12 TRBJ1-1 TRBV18 ASSEGVPNTEAF
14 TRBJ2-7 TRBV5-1 ASSWGAARATYEQY
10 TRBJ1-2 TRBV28 ASREGAVGYT
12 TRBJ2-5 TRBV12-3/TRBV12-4 ASSSGQRQETQY
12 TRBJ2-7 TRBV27 ASSSLAGSNEQY
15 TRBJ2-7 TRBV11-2 ASSSTSGRNPGYEQY
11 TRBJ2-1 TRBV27 ASRRREDREQF
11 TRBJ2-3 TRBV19 ASSILGPDTQY
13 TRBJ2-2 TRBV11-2 ASSLEGAFNGELF
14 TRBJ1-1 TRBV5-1 ASSPRQGTGGTEAF